A selection of T cell receptor beta chains follows, all from one sample in a study of blood T cell repertoires in COVID-19. Measured with immunoSEQ multiplex PCR; TCRdb has only the in-frame clones, and not every one. There are about 94,000 clones in the sample; around two thirds occur only once, and approximately 4.1% lies in the top ten. Sequences were obtained from peripheral blood. These receptors all come from a man in his 70s with COVID-19, enrolled during active disease. Each CDR3 is given with its conserved first and last residue. A D gene is named only where the DNA matches it firmly. A clone size is listed for some rows: how often the clone was seen (once, few, many), or a class if it is expanded.

clone_size j_call d_call v_call cdr3_aa cdr3_nt
- TRBJ2-7 - TRBV7-2 CASSSQEVAYEQYF TGTGCCAGCAGCTCCCAGGAAGTCGCCTACGAGCAGTACTTC
- TRBJ1-1 TRBD1 TRBV28 CASSSGQGVAEAFF TGTGCCAGCAGTTCGGGACAGGGGGTGGCTGAAGCTTTCTTT
- TRBJ2-4 - TRBV18 CASSPGTTPNIQYF TGTGCCAGCTCACCAGGGACAACCCCAAACATTCAGTACTTC
- TRBJ1-2 TRBD1 TRBV30 CACAQGAGGYTF TGTGCCTGCGCCCAGGGGGCTGGTGGCTACACCTTC
- TRBJ2-7 TRBD1 TRBV9 CASTRGSSSYEQYF TGTGCCAGCACCAGGGGGTCTAGCTCCTACGAGCAGTACTTC
few TRBJ2-7 TRBD1 TRBV4-1 CASSQAIGTGVGEQYF TGCGCCAGCAGCCAAGCCATTGGGACAGGGGTTGGCGAGCAGTACTTC
- TRBJ2-5 - TRBV7-8 CASSLGLAVQETQYF TGTGCCAGCAGCCTAGGGCTCGCTGTACAAGAGACCCAGTACTTC
- TRBJ1-2 - TRBV3-1/TRBV3-2 CASSQAGLGYTF TGTGCCAGCAGCCAAGCAGGGTTAGGCTACACCTTC
- TRBJ2-3 TRBD2 TRBV7-2 CASSLGGLVPDTQYF TGTGCCAGCAGCTTAGGGGGACTAGTACCAGATACGCAGTATTTT
- TRBJ2-5 - TRBV21-1 CASSKVASGDQETQYF TGTGCCAGCAGCAAAGTAGCTAGCGGGGACCAAGAGACCCAGTACTTC
- TRBJ1-2 - TRBV6-5 CASSYRGGIGYTF TGTGCCAGCAGTTACCGCGGGGGGATTGGCTACACCTTC
- TRBJ2-3 - TRBV9 CASTSRYTDTQYF TGTGCCAGCACCTCCCGGTACACAGATACGCAGTATTTT
- TRBJ2-3 - TRBV7-2 CASSGRQGGADTQYF TGTGCCAGCAGCGGCAGACAGGGAGGCGCAGATACGCAGTATTTT
- TRBJ2-7 - TRBV29-1 CSVLGGRAYEQYF TGCAGCGTTCTGGGAGGCAGGGCCTACGAGCAGTACTTC
few TRBJ1-2 - TRBV4-1 CASSQEGSGAPWGYTF TGCGCCAGCAGCCAAGAAGGTTCAGGGGCCCCCTGGGGCTACACCTTC
- TRBJ2-2 - TRBV5-4 CASSSSMRGQQTGELFF TGTGCCAGCAGCTCCTCCATGCGGGGGCAGCAAACCGGGGAGCTGTTTTTT
- TRBJ1-4 TRBD1 TRBV27 CASSLSVYRGRSEKLFF TGTGCCAGCAGTTTATCGGTATACAGGGGGCGGAGTGAAAAACTGTTTTTT
- TRBJ2-7 TRBD1 TRBV28 CASSLPGWDRVYEQYF TGTGCCAGCAGTTTACCCGGTTGGGACAGGGTCTACGAGCAGTACTTC
- TRBJ2-7 TRBD1 TRBV10-3 CAISERGQDEQYF TGTGCCATCAGTGAACGGGGACAGGACGAGCAGTACTTC
- TRBJ2-7 - TRBV28 CASTPPGSHHYEQYF TGTGCCAGCACCCCTCCCGGGAGTCATCACTACGAGCAGTACTTC
few TRBJ1-2 - TRBV27 CASPGTYGYTF TGTGCCAGCCCCGGGACTTATGGCTACACCTTC
- TRBJ2-7 TRBD1 TRBV4-3 CASSPRGQGSHEQYF TGCGCCAGCAGCCCCCGGGGACAGGGGAGCCACGAGCAGTACTTC
- TRBJ2-3 TRBD2 TRBV10-3 CATRTSGSTDTQYF TGTGCCACCCGGACTAGCGGGAGTACAGATACGCAGTATTTT
- TRBJ2-7 - TRBV7-5 CARTPWTAPYEQYF TGTGCCAGAACCCCCTGGACAGCTCCATACGAGCAGTACTTC
- TRBJ2-5 TRBD1 TRBV7-2 CASSRDRGPQETQYF TGTGCCAGCAGTAGAGACAGGGGTCCTCAAGAGACCCAGTACTTC
- TRBJ2-3 - TRBV4-2 CASSQDRTGSSDTQYF TGTGCCAGCAGCCAAGATCGTACAGGGTCCTCGGATACGCAGTATTTT
- TRBJ1-1 TRBD1 TRBV19 CASSPDPGGRTEAFF TGTGCCAGTAGTCCAGATCCAGGGGGCAGGACTGAAGCTTTCTTT
- TRBJ2-7 TRBD2 TRBV4-3 CASSQDLSGRAYEQYF TGCGCCAGCAGCCAAGATCTTTCCGGGAGGGCCTACGAGCAGTACTTC
- TRBJ2-1 TRBD2 TRBV7-9 CASSLGGLAGTGNEQFF TGTGCCAGCAGCTTAGGTGGACTAGCGGGGACGGGTAATGAGCAGTTCTTC
once TRBJ2-7 TRBD2 TRBV5-1 CASSQGLAEAYEQYF TGCGCCAGCAGCCAGGGACTAGCGGAGGCCTACGAGCAGTACTTC
- TRBJ2-7 - TRBV5-1 CASSLAGNYEQYF TGCGCCAGCAGCTTGGCAGGCAACTACGAGCAGTACTTC
- TRBJ2-3 - TRBV19 CASKGGTSVDTQYF TGTGCCAGTAAAGGAGGGACCTCGGTAGATACGCAGTATTTT
once TRBJ2-4 TRBD1 TRBV4-1 CASSLRQGINIQYF TGCGCCAGCAGCCTTCGACAGGGGATTAACATTCAGTACTTC
- TRBJ2-7 - TRBV7-2 CASSLERLGEQYF TGTGCCAGCAGCTTAGAGCGGCTGGGGGAGCAGTACTTC
- TRBJ2-2 TRBD1 TRBV9 CASSATGSPGELFF TGTGCCAGCAGCGCGACAGGGTCCCCCGGGGAGCTGTTTTTT
- TRBJ2-3 TRBD2 TRBV5-8 CASRRLAGMDTQYF TGTGCCAGCAGACGACTAGCGGGTATGGATACGCAGTATTTT
once TRBJ1-1 - TRBV18 CASSPQGIGTEAFF TGTGCCAGCTCACCACAGGGGATTGGCACTGAAGCTTTCTTT
- TRBJ1-1 - TRBV30 CAWSPAGGLNTEAFF TGTGCCTGGAGTCCTGCTGGGGGGTTGAACACTGAAGCTTTCTTT
- TRBJ2-3 TRBD2 TRBV7-2 CASRPPGLAGPTDTQYF TGTGCCAGCAGGCCTCCGGGACTAGCGGGACCCACAGATACGCAGTATTTT
once TRBJ2-1 - TRBV7-3 CASSQGDEQFF TGTGCCAGCAGCCAAGGGGATGAGCAGTTCTTC
- TRBJ2-5 - TRBV6-5 CASSYSYRQETQYF TGTGCCAGCAGTTACTCGTACAGGCAAGAGACCCAGTACTTC
- TRBJ2-6 - TRBV27 CASRPGHTITGANVLTF TGTGCCAGCAGGCCGGGACACACCATAACTGGGGCCAACGTCCTGACTTTC
- TRBJ1-2 - TRBV5-4 CASSLALAGAGGYTF TGTGCCAGCAGCTTGGCCTTGGCAGGGGCTGGTGGCTACACCTTC
few TRBJ2-6 - TRBV27 CASSLLGSSGANVLTF TGTGCCAGCAGCCTTTTGGGGAGCTCTGGGGCCAACGTCCTGACTTTC
- TRBJ1-1 - TRBV7-8 CASSYRDPTEAFF TGTGCCAGCAGCTACAGGGACCCCACTGAAGCTTTCTTT
once TRBJ2-7 - TRBV20-1 CSALRIEQYF TGCAGTGCCCTCCGTATCGAGCAGTACTTC
- TRBJ2-2 - TRBV27 CASSFLSFANTGELFF TGTGCCAGCAGTTTCTTGTCGTTCGCGAACACCGGGGAGCTGTTTTTT
few TRBJ1-2 TRBD1 TRBV28 CASSSLQGGYGYTF TGTGCCAGCAGTTCACTCCAGGGGGGCTATGGCTACACCTTC
- TRBJ2-7 - TRBV5-6 CASSGAGKGIGEQYF TGTGCCAGCAGCGGTGCAGGGAAGGGCATCGGCGAGCAGTACTTC
- TRBJ2-5 - TRBV2 CASTSAENIETQYF TGTGCCAGCACTTCAGCGGAGAACATAGAGACCCAGTACTTC
- TRBJ2-1 TRBD1 TRBV28 CASSFSGQGYNEQFF TGTGCCAGCAGTTTCTCGGGACAGGGATACAATGAGCAGTTCTTC
- TRBJ2-3 TRBD2 TRBV6-4 CASSDTFPLAGATDTQYF TGTGCCAGCAGTGACACTTTCCCACTAGCGGGAGCCACAGATACGCAGTATTTT
- TRBJ1-5 TRBD1 TRBV27 CASSLETGVQPQHF TGTGCCAGCAGTTTAGAGACAGGGGTTCAGCCCCAGCATTTT
- TRBJ1-1 - TRBV6-2/TRBV6-3 CASSPGSGAFF TGTGCCAGCAGCCCGGGAAGCGGAGCTTTCTTT
- TRBJ2-7 - TRBV30 CAWSGPFEQYF TGTGCCTGGAGTGGGCCATTCGAGCAGTACTTC
- TRBJ2-7 TRBD1 TRBV6-1 CASSEARQGGYEQYF TGTGCCAGCAGTGAAGCCCGACAGGGGGGATACGAGCAGTACTTC
- TRBJ1-4 - TRBV13 CASTRLGQGANEKLFF TGTGCCAGCACCCGCCTCGGACAAGGTGCTAATGAAAAACTGTTTTTT
- TRBJ1-2 - TRBV7-9 CASSLVAAPANYGYTF TGTGCCAGCAGCTTAGTCGCCGCCCCAGCTAACTATGGCTACACCTTC
- TRBJ1-5 TRBD1 TRBV18 CASSRTGSKSQPQHF TGTGCCAGCTCCCGGACAGGGTCTAAGAGCCAGCCCCAGCATTTT